This TCR beta chain appears in the sequencing data of a study of early T cells in non-severe SARS-CoV-2 infection. Study at large: Chains were not paired, and sequencing was done on bulk RNA from unsorted whole blood. Notes on the study in general: Reliance on VDJdb matching favored anti-spike CD8 responses; private and CD4 specificities were missed.

Of note for this clonotype: Its target is not known. Compared with germline, one end of the junction differs, possibly owing to a read error.

In the library, individual cDNA molecules carried attached unique molecular identifiers. MiXCR, applied by TCRdb to the 5' RACE reads, yields one record per CDR3 protein. The data hold 25,000 to 30,000 distinct CDR3 sequences, with roughly 4.5% observed a single time. Germline V CDR1 and CDR2: SGHRS, YFSETQ. CDR3 length equals 13 residues. The source of this sequence is an adult who was a healthcare worker with PCR-confirmed SARS-CoV-2 infection or an uninfected control (not recorded which). The sequenced material came from whole blood. The chain joins TRBV5-1 to TRBJ1-2; 8 bases line up with TRBD1. CDR3 sequence: CASSFPTGDGFTF. CDR3 nucleotides: TGCGCCAGCAGCTTTCCGACAGGGGACGGCTTCACCTTC.